The rows below give T cell receptor beta chains drawn from one sample of a study of T cell repertoires in cytomegalovirus infection. TCRdb called the reads again in MiXCR, with one record for every CDR3 protein. In the table there are about 490,000 distinct CDR3 sequences, about 17% of which are singletons. Sequenced input: CD8+ T cells from PBMCs. All receptors come from a human donor in good health (CMV status not recorded). Some clones in this sample may be carry-over from other donors' samples. CDR3s include the opening cysteine and the closing phenylalanine or tryptophan. A D gene is named only where the DNA matches it firmly. Only part of the rows carry a size: once, few, many, or a class if the clone is expanded.

many	TRBV11-2	.	TRBJ1-5	TGTGCCAGCAGCCCTTCGACAGGTCGCAATCAGCCCCAGCATTTT	CASSPSTGRNQPQHF
.	TRBV5-5	TRBD1	TRBJ2-7	TGTGCCAGCAGCAGATTACCGGGACAGGGCTACGAGCAGTACTTC	CASSRLPGQGYEQYF
many	TRBV27	.	TRBJ1-6	TGTGCCAGACGATGGACAGCGAATAATTCACCCCTCCACTTT	CARRWTANNSPLHF
few	TRBV28	TRBD1	TRBJ1-2	TGTGCCAGCAGTCCCACCTCAGGGGGCCCCAACTATGGCTACACCTTC	CASSPTSGGPNYGYTF
many	TRBV7-8	.	TRBJ2-7	TGTGCCAGCAGCTTGGGCGAATCCCCGGGTAATTACGAGCAGTACTTC	CASSLGESPGNYEQYF
.	TRBV19	.	TRBJ1-2	TGTGCCAGTAGTATAAGCGGGGTTGGCTACACCTTC	CASSISGVGYTF
.	TRBV13	TRBD2	TRBJ2-2	TGTGCCAGCAGCTTAATCCCGACTAGCGGGAGTCGGTACACCGGGGAGCTGTTTTTT	CASSLIPTSGSRYTGELFF
many	TRBV12-3/TRBV12-4	TRBD1	TRBJ1-1	TGTGCCAGCAGTTTATCGGGGACAGGTGCCGGGACTGAAGCTTTCTTT	CASSLSGTGAGTEAFF
few	TRBV4-3	TRBD1	TRBJ1-5	TGCGCCAGCAGCCAACTAGGGACAGACCTAAATCAGCCCCAGCATTTT	CASSQLGTDLNQPQHF
many	TRBV7-9	.	TRBJ2-5	TGTGCCAGCAGCTTAAGGGGTGAAAGCGGGCCAGGAGAGACCCAGTACTTC	CASSLRGESGPGETQYF
many	TRBV28	TRBD1	TRBJ2-3	TGTGCCAGCAGTCCCCCGATTGACAGGGGACAGGATGACACAGATACGCAGTATTTT	CASSPPIDRGQDDTDTQYF